The rows below give T cell receptor beta chains drawn from one sample of a study of control samples from healthy donors and cancer patients. Method: immunoSEQ multiplex PCR; TCRdb's copy keeps in-frame clones and lacks some. The sample consists of around 120,000 clones, over 85% of them appearing once. The sample taken for sequencing was blood. Receptor source: a man aged 25-40 years in good health. The CDR3 runs from the conserved cysteine through the conserved F or W.

TRBV6-4	CASYQPQHF
TRBV7-9	CASSQTGGLNTEAFF
TRBV6-5	CASSYLGDTEAFF
TRBV11-2	CASSSDVKLFF
TRBV7-2	CASSRTSGNTGELFF
TRBV7-2	CASSLSLWGPRRDTQYF
TRBV6-5	CASSRQGYQETQYF
TRBV6-5	CASSYELAGGQETQYF
TRBV30	CAWSARGGPVSIQYF
TRBV27	CASSSNRRPYEQYF
TRBV11-2	CASSYTGNYGYTF
TRBV20-1	CSASSGRPENTGELFF
TRBV7-3	CASSPLGGAYNEQFF
TRBV5-1	CASSLNRGQDYGYTF
TRBV20-1	CSASYGTEAFF